Shown below are 26 T cell receptor beta chains from a single sample sequenced in a study of blood T cell repertoires in COVID-19. TCRdb's table, derived via immunoSEQ multiplex PCR, lists solely in-frame clones and lacks some. The table has about 270,000 clones, roughly 90% seen once. The specimen was PBMCs or T cells enriched from blood (not recorded which). The source of these receptors is a woman aged 45 to 65 who had recovered from COVID-19.

This sequence joins TRBV19 and TRBJ2-7; 7 bases map to TRBD2. This CDR3 has 15 residues. V lost 2 bases, J lost 4 bases, and 8 bases stayed unmatched. Germline assignment: CDR1 LNHDA and CDR2 SQIVND (reference sequence). The DNA for the CDR3 is TGTGCCAGTAGTATACCCCGGGCTAGCGGATACGAGCAGTACTTC. Protein product: CASSIPRASGYEQYF.

The J gene is TRBJ2-5, the V gene TRBV4-3; 9 positions agree with TRBD1. The V gene end was trimmed by 5 bases and the J gene end by 4 bases; junction bases not matched to a gene: 8. The CDR3 consists of 15 residues. CDR1 is LGHNA and CDR2 is YSLEER in the germline V gene. The CDR3 DNA reads TGCGCCAGCAGCTTCGGGGACAGGGAAGGAGAGACCCAGTACTTC. This translates into CASSFGDREGETQYF.

This CDR3 is CASSTPGTGHTEAFF. CDR3 sequence (DNA): TGTGCCAGTAGTACTCCCGGGACAGGGCACACTGAAGCTTTCTTT. The rearrangement links TRBV19 to TRBJ1-1; the match to TRBD1 covers 9 bases. CDR3 length: 15 amino acids. Trimming cost V 4 bases and J 3 bases; bases outside gene matches: 6. Germline V gene sequence: CDR1 LNHDA, CDR2 SQIVND (reference sequence). Full variable domain (remainder filled in from reference TRBV19 and TRBJ1-1): DGGITQSPKYLFRKEGQNVTLSCEQNLNHDAMYWYRQDPGQGLRLIYYSQIVNDFQKGDIAEGYSVSREKKESFPLTVTSAQKNPTAFYLCASSTPGTGHTEAFFGQGTRLTVV.

V is TRBV27 and J is TRBJ1-1; 9 nucleotides align to TRBD1. CDR3 length: 22 residues. CDR1 is MNHEY, CDR2 SMNVEV, per germline (reference sequence). J gave up 0 bases and V 5 bases, and 25 bases lay outside the gene matches. The CDR3 loop reads CASSPSWINRGLRFSMNTEAFF. CDR3 coding DNA: TGTGCCAGCAGTCCCTCCTGGATCAACAGGGGGCTCAGGTTTAGCATGAACACTGAAGCTTTCTTT.

The V call is TRBV30, the J call TRBJ1-5; D is unclear. The V gene's germline CDR1 is GTSNPN and CDR2 SVGIG (reference sequence). V lost 0 bases and J lost 4, with 13 bases in between. CDR3 length: 15 residues. CDR3 DNA: TGTGCCTGGAGTGTAAGGGCGGGCGCTAATCAGCCCCAGCATTTT. Translation gives CAWSVRAGANQPQHF.

The chain is built from TRBV11-1 and TRBJ1-1, with TRBD1 identical over 9 bases. The CDR3 contains 14 residues. The germline V gene encodes CDR1 SGHAT and CDR2 FQDESV (reference sequence). J lost 6 bases, V lost 5 bases, and 7 bases had no gene match. The chain's CDR3 is CASSRWDRVAEAFF. In nucleotides, the CDR3 is TGTGCCAGCAGCCGCTGGGACAGGGTGGCTGAAGCTTTCTTT.

The chain couples TRBV7-9 to TRBJ2-7; D possibly corresponds to TRBD2 (6 bases). Trimming cost V 6 bases and J 3 bases, with 18 bases left between them. Germline V CDR1 and CDR2: SEHNR, FQNEAQ (reference sequence). This CDR3 spans 15 amino acids. This chain's CDR3 is CASSDRERGYYEQYF. CDR3 nucleotides: TGTGCCAGCAGTGACCGGGAGAGAGGGTACTACGAGCAGTACTTC.

This chain links TRBV7-9 with TRBJ1-1; 9 bases are a match to TRBD1. The CDR3 runs to 14 residues. With V trimmed by 6 bases and J by 4 bases, 6 bases remained unmatched. Germline V gene sequence: CDR1 SEHNR, CDR2 FQNEAQ (reference sequence). The CDR3 is CASSPTGGSTEAFF. The CDR3 bases are TGTGCCAGCAGTCCGACAGGGGGATCCACTGAAGCTTTCTTT.

The V call is TRBV7-2, the J call TRBJ2-1, with 8 bases lining up with TRBD2. The CDR3 totals 15 residues. The junction had 6 bases not matched to a gene; V was cut back by 5 bases and J by 3 bases. CDR1 and CDR2 (germline): SGHTA, FQGNSA. The CDR3 is CASSPGTRYYNEQFF. For the CDR3, the DNA is TGTGCCAGCAGCCCCGGGACTAGATACTACAATGAGCAGTTCTTC.

CDR3 in DNA: TGTGCCAGCAGAAGGTTGGGCGACTACAATGAGCAGTTCTTC. Protein sequence: CASRRLGDYNEQFF. The genes are TRBV4-2 and TRBJ2-1; D is unclear. Trimming pared 6 bases from V and 3 bases from J, leaving 12 bases between. CDR3 size: 14 residues. The germline V gene encodes CDR1 LGHNA and CDR2 YNFKEQ.

The chain carries TRBV9 and TRBJ2-1; D call uncertain. Germline CDR1 reads SGDLS; CDR2 reads YYNGEE. CDR3 length: 15 residues. The V end was cut by 2 bases, the J end by 0 bases, with 9 bases between. The CDR3 DNA follows: TGTGCCAGCAGCGTGTCTAGTACCTCCTACAATGAGCAGTTCTTC. As protein: CASSVSSTSYNEQFF.

This clone has just a few counts. The V call is TRBV7-9, the J call TRBJ1-4; D is unclear. The CDR3 length is 15 residues. Germline V gene lookup returns CDR1 SEHNR and CDR2 FQNEAQ (reference sequence). Trimming cost V 5 bases and J 4 bases, with 14 bases left between them. The CDR3 spells CASSLKGAINEKLFF. The DNA for the CDR3 is TGTGCCAGCAGCCTTAAAGGAGCCATTAATGAAAAACTGTTTTTT.

The gene calls are TRBV27 and TRBJ2-7; 7 bases align to TRBD2. The CDR3 covers 15 residues. V lost 6 bases, J lost 2 bases, and 10 bases stayed unmatched. CDR1 MNHEY and CDR2 SMNVEV come from the germline V gene (reference sequence). The CDR3 DNA follows: TGTGCCAGCAGACCAATGGGGGAGGGTCCCTACGAGCAGTACTTC. Residues: CASRPMGEGPYEQYF.

This chain links TRBV29-1 with TRBJ2-3, with D perhaps TRBD2 (6 bases). V dropped 2 bases and J dropped 4 bases, with 13 bases sitting between them. CDR1 SQVTM and CDR2 ANQGSEA come from the germline V gene. CDR3 size: 14 residues. The CDR3 spells CSVERGLHSDTQYF. The CDR3 DNA sequence: TGCAGCGTTGAACGGGGACTTCACTCAGATACGCAGTATTTT.

The DNA of the CDR3 is TGTGCCAGCAGTGACTCGTACAGGTCAGATACGCAGTATTTT. It is translated as CASSDSYRSDTQYF. The chain has TRBV6-4 and TRBJ2-3; TRBD1 might be the D (5 bases). From germline, CDR1 is MRHNA and CDR2 SNTAGT. The CDR3 has 14 residues. V lost 0 bases and J lost 4, with 8 bases in between.

The chain combines TRBV19 with TRBJ1-6; TRBD1 aligns across 7 bases. There are 14 residues in the CDR3. Germline-derived CDR1 and CDR2 are LNHDA and SQIVND (reference sequence). Trimming took 6 bases from V and 5 from J; bases not matched to a gene: 4. This CDR3 reads CASRTGTDNSPLHF. CDR3 sequence (DNA): TGTGCCAGTAGAACCGGGACAGATAATTCACCCCTCCACTTT.

The chain uses TRBV21-1 and TRBJ2-7; the D call TRBD2 from the table was never checked on the DNA. TRBV21-1 is designated a pseudogene. There are 13 residues in the CDR3. The CDR3 nucleotides read TGTGCCAGCAGCAAATACCTCCCGCGGGAGCAGTACTTC. As protein: CASSKYLPREQYF.

The CDR3 DNA reads TGTGCCAGCAAGGGCGGGAGTTTCGGTGAGCAGTTCTTC. This sequence encodes CASKGGSFGEQFF. This chain joins TRBV2 and TRBJ2-1; 7 bases match TRBD2. Looked up from germline, CDR1 is SNHLY and CDR2 is FYNNEI. The V segment lost 7 bases and the J segment 9 bases; nucleotides outside the gene matches: 9. The CDR3 covers 13 residues.

The rearrangement links TRBV28 to TRBJ1-2; D remains ambiguous. The V end lost 5 bases, the J end lost 1 base, and 11 bases lay between the germline ends. The CDR3 covers 14 residues. CDR1 MDHEN and CDR2 SYDVKM come from the germline V gene. The CDR3 loop is CASSPPSINYGYTF. The CDR3 DNA reads as TGTGCCAGCAGTCCCCCGAGCATTAACTATGGCTACACCTTC.

The V call is TRBV10-2, the J call TRBJ1-5; no clear D gene. V was clipped by 3 bases and J by 0 bases, with 9 bases between them. From germline, CDR1 is WSHSY and CDR2 SAAADI. The CDR3 totals 15 residues. CDR3 region: CASSEFSGSNQPQHF. In DNA form, the CDR3 reads TGCGCCAGCAGTGAATTTTCCGGTAGCAATCAGCCCCAGCATTTT.

The V and J genes are TRBV5-5 and TRBJ2-5; 8 nucleotides align to TRBD1. The CDR3 is made up of 15 amino acids. Per the germline V gene, CDR1 is SGHKS and CDR2 is YYEKEE (reference sequence). After removal of 5 bases from V and 5 bases from J, the junction contained 11 bases not matched to a gene. The CDR3 DNA reads as TGTGCCAGCAGTTTTGGGACAGGTTCTGGGGAGACCCAGTACTTC. Its protein is CASSFGTGSGETQYF.

The chain is built from TRBV7-2 and TRBJ1-3; D might be TRBD1 (5 bases). The V gene lost 3 bases and the J gene lost 0 bases, with 9 bases spanning the gap. Per the germline V gene, CDR1 is SGHTA and CDR2 is FQGNSA. This CDR3 has 15 amino acids. The CDR3: CASSLQGDSGNTIYF. CDR3 nucleotide sequence: TGTGCCAGCAGCTTGCAGGGCGACTCTGGAAACACCATATATTTT.

The rearrangement links TRBV5-1 to TRBJ2-1; 10 nucleotides agree with TRBD2. After removal of 0 bases from V and 7 bases from J, the junction contained 4 bases not matched to a gene. The CDR3 runs 15 residues. Germline-derived CDR1 and CDR2 are SGHRS and YFSETQ. The CDR3 bases are TGCGCCAGCAGCTTGGAACTAGCGGGAACGAATGAGCAGTTCTTC. As protein: CASSLELAGTNEQFF.

The genes are TRBV4-1 and TRBJ1-1, with D uncertain. CDR1 is MGHRA and CDR2 is YSYEKL in the germline V gene. V lost 1 base, J lost 7 bases, and 13 bases lay in between. The CDR3 is made up of 14 amino acids. For the CDR3, the DNA is TGCGCCAGCAGCCAAGTTCCAGGAAAATATGAAGCTTTCTTT. It encodes CASSQVPGKYEAFF.

The CDR3 DNA reads TGTGCCAGCAGCTTGGGGGACAGTGTAACCTACGAGCAGTACTTC. This encodes CASSLGDSVTYEQYF. The chain joins TRBV7-8 to TRBJ2-7; 7 nucleotides agree with TRBD1. J gave up 2 bases and V 3 bases, and 7 bases lay outside the gene matches. The CDR3 extends over 15 amino acids. Germline CDR1 reads SGHVS; CDR2 reads FQNEAQ.

The V call is TRBV5-1, the J call TRBJ2-5, with 7 bases lining up with TRBD2. V shed 1 base, J shed 1 base, and the junction held 1 base outside the gene matches. Germline values: CDR1 SGHRS, CDR2 YFSETQ. There are 14 residues in the CDR3. The CDR3 coding sequence is TGCGCCAGCAGCTTGTCTAGCGGCCAAGAGACCCAGTACTTC. It specifies CASSLSSGQETQYF. The variable domain in full, completed from reference TRBV5-1 and TRBJ2-5, reads KAGVTQTPRYLIKTRGQQVTLSCSPISGHRSVSWYQQTPGQGLQFLFEYFSETQRNKGNFPGRFSGRQFSNSRSEMNVSTLELGDSALYLCASSLSSGQETQYFGPGTRLLVL.